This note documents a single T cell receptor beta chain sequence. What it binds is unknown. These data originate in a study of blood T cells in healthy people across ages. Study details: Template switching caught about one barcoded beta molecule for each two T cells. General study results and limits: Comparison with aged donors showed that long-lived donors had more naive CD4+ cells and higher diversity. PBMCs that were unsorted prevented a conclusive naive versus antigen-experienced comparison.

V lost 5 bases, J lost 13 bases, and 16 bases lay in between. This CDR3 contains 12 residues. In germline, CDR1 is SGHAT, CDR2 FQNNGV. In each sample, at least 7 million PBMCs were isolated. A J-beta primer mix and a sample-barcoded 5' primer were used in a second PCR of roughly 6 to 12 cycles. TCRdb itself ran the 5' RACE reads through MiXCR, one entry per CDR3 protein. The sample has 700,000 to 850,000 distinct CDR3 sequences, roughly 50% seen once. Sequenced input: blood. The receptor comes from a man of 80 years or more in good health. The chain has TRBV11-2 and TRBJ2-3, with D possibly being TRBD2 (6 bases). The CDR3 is CASSQYGGRKYF. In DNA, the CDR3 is TGTGCCAGCAGCCAATACGGGGGTCGGAAGTATTTT.